This T cell receptor (beta chain) was recovered during a study of control samples from healthy donors and cancer patients. The CDR3 totals 14 residues. Germline V gene sequence: CDR1 MDHEN, CDR2 SYDVKM. V trimming: 4 bases; J trimming: 6 bases; junction bases outside the gene matches: 5. TCRdb's copy holds only in-frame clones and misses some; the assay was immunoSEQ multiplex PCR. Here the sample spans over 80,000 clones, 70% to 90% being singletons. The sample was blood. The rearrangement joins TRBV28 to TRBJ2-5, with TRBD2 matching over 10 bases. This TCR derives from a young man in good health. The CDR3 DNA reads as TGTGCCAGCAGTTCGGCTAGCGGGGGCCAGACCCAGTACTTC. Protein: CASSSASGGQTQYF.